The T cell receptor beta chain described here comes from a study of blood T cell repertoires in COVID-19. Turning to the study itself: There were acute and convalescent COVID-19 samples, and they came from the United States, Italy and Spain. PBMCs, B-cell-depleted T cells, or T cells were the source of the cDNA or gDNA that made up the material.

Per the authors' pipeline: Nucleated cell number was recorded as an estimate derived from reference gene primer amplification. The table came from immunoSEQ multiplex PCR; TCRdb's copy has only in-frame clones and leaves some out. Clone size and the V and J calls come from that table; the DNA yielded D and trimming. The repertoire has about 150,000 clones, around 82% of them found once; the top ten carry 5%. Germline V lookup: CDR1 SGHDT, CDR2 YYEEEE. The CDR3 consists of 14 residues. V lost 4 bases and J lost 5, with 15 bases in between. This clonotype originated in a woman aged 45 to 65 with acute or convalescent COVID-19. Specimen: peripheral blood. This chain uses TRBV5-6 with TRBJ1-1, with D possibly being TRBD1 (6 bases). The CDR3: CASSQSGQWTEAFF. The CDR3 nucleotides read TGTGCCAGCAGCCAAAGTGGACAGTGGACTGAAGCTTTCTTT.